This T cell receptor beta chain was found in a study of T cells in Graves' hyperthyroidism and ophthalmopathy (dated by TCRdb to the late 2010s). Regarding the complete study: Peripheral blood was collected at initial diagnosis, before any treatment. An independent validation cohort of under 20 hyperthyroidism patients and approximately 15 patients who later progressed to ophthalmopathy tested prospective prediction of ophthalmopathy. The roughly 91 discovery patients were randomly divided into training and test sets at a 7:3 ratio. According to the paper, TCR Vbeta CDR3 sequencing was carried out on about 140 peripheral blood samples, which came from over 40 ophthalmopathy, roughly 75 hyperthyroidism and some 17 progressor patients. After blood sampling, hyperthyroidism patients were treated with methimazole at a starting dose of 30 mg daily, and ophthalmopathy patients were treated with high-dose intravenous methylprednisolone. In addition, the study compared T-cell repertoires in thyroid tissue and in blood from several Graves' hyperthyroidism patients. To identify TCR V-J signatures that set the groups apart, the researchers used a discovery cohort of 100 patients, made up of under 50 with Graves' ophthalmopathy and some 58 with stable Graves' hyperthyroidism. Points the paper makes about the study in general: Blood samples also contained most of the expanded thyroid clonotypes (frequency above 0.001), which suggests that blood repertoires may reflect thyroid immune responses. Sample size was not statistically predetermined, and investigators were not blinded to group allocation. In validation, progression to ophthalmopathy was predicted by the model with 55% to 71% sensitivity and 72.22% specificity, a median of roughly 6 months before onset. A model built on a 13 V-J signature distinguished ophthalmopathy from stable hyperthyroidism, reaching about 88% sensitivity and around 81% specificity in cross-validation and 80%/75% in testing.

Stable Graves' hyperthyroidism was defined as no progression to ophthalmopathy during 18 months of follow-up. Hyperthyroidism patients were newly diagnosed, had a disease duration of under 2 months, and were aged 18 to 65 years. Exclusion was applied to patients with uncontrolled infections, other autoimmune diseases, pregnancy or lactation. Diagnoses relied on clinical symptoms, serum thyroxine and TRAb, thyroid ultrasound and orbital computed tomography. PBMCs were isolated from around 10 ml of fresh peripheral blood by Ficoll-Paque density gradient centrifugation. Total RNA was extracted with Trizol reagent, and quality was checked on an Agilent 2100 Bioanalyzer. This clonotype turned up a few times. What this receptor recognizes is not known. The sample holds no much larger clone one base away, and base qualities are not on file. V trim: 8 bases; J trim: 0 bases; unmatched bases: 4. Per the germline V gene (reference sequence), LNHDA is the CDR1 and SQIVND is the CDR2. Including cysteine and phenylalanine, the CDR3 has 14 amino acids. Left in the record is the CDR3 DNA by itself, 42 bases read in frame from the first base.

The TCR beta CDR3 regions were amplified from the RNA transcripts. The first round of RT-PCR for the TCR CDR3 was performed with the HTBI primer set and the Qiagen OneStep RT-PCR kit. Libraries were constructed in a second round of multiplex PCR, after which size selection and purification were carried out. Paired-end sequencing of the libraries was performed with 100 bp reads on an Illumina HiSeq2000. On the study's bioinformatics: Raw data were processed with SOAPnuke, discarding reads with adapters, uncalled bases, mean Phred below 15, or no exact constant-primer or identifier match. High-quality paired reads were merged with COPE v1.2.5, and unique nucleotide sequences were defined as clonotypes. MiTCR v1.1 was used to align clonotypes to the IMGT TRBV, TRBD and TRBJ reference segments. The analysis was restricted to V-J combinations with a frequency above 0.0001, which together covered roughly 99% of the repertoires. A TCS score was defined as the ratio between F50 (clonal expansion) and ExV (chaos), using BLOSUM62-based TCRdist between CDR3 peptides within each V-J. Welch's t-statistics and random forest reduced around 510 V-J features to 10 to 15, which were used in a naive Bayes classifier (R e1071). In TCRdb, the public reads were trimmed at Q25 with fastp and aligned with MiXCR, with productive beta chains retained. Each record represents a unique CDR3 protein, reported with the most common genes and DNA among its rows. The authors' filters were not applied to this entry. A total of roughly 720,000 distinct CDR3 sequences appear in this sample, 15% to 20% of them only once. Jointly, the top ten make up around a sixth of the sample.

The chain joins TRBV19 to TRBJ2-1, with 7 bases matching TRBD2. The material sequenced was blood. The sequence derives from a middle-aged man with Graves' hyperthyroidism. The nucleotide sequence reads TGTGCCAGTTTAGCGGGTCCCTCCTACAATGAGCAGTTCTTC. Translated, it gives CASLAGPSYNEQFF.